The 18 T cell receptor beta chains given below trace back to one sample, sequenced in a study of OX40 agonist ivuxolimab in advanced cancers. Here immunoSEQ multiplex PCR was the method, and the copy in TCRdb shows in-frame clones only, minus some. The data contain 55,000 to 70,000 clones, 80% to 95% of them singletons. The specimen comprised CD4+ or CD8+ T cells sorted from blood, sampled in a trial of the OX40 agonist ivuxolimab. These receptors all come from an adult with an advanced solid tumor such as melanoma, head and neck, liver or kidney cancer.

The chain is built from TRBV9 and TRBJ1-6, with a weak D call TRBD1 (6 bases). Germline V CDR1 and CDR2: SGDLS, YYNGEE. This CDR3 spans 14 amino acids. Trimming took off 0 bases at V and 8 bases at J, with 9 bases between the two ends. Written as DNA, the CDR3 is TGTGCCAGCAGCGTAGGGACAGCGGATTCACCCCTCCACTTT. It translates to CASSVGTADSPLHF.

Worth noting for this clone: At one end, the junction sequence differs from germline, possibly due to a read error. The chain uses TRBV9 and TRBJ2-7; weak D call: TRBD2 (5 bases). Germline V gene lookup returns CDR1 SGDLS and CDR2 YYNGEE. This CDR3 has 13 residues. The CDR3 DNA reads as TGTGCCAGCGGCGTAGGGAGCTCCTACGAGCAGTACTTC. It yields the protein CASGVGSSYEQYF.

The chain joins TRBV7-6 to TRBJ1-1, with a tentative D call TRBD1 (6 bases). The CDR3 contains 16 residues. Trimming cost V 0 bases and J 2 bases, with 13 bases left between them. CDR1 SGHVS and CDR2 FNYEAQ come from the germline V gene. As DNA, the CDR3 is TGTGCCAGCAGCTTAGCGTCGGTACAGGGTAACACTGAAGCTTTCTTT. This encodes CASSLASVQGNTEAFF.

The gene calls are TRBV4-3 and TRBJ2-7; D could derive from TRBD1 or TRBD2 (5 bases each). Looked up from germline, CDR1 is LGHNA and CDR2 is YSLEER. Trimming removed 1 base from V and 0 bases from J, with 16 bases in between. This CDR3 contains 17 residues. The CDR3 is CASSQAYSRESSYEQYF. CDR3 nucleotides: TGCGCCAGCAGCCAAGCGTATAGCAGGGAGAGCTCCTACGAGCAGTACTTC.

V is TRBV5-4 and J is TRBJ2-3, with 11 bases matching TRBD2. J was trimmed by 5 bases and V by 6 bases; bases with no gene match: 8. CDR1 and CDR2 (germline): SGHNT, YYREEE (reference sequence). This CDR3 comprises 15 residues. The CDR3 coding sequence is TGTGCCAGCACCCTTAGCGGGGGGGTGGGAGATACGCAGTATTTT. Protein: CASTLSGGVGDTQYF.

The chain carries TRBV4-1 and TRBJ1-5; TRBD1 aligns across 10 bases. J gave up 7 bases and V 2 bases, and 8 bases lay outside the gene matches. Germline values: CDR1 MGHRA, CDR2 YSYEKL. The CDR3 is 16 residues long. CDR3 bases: TGCGCCAGCAGCCAAATCCCCGGGACAGGGGACCAGCCCCAGCATTTT. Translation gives CASSQIPGTGDQPQHF.

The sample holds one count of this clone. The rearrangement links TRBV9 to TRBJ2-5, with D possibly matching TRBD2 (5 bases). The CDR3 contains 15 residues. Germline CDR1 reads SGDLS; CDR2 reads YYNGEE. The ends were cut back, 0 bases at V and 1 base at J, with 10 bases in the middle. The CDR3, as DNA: TGTGCCAGCAGCGTAGGAGGGCAGTCCCAAGAGACCCAGTACTTC. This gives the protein CASSVGGQSQETQYF.

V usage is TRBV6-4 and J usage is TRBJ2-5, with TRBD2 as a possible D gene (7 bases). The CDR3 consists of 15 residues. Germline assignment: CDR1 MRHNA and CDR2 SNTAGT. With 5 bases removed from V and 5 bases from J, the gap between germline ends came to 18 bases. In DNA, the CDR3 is TGTGCCAGCAGTCCCCTTGGGGGGGGCGTCGAGACCCAGTACTTC. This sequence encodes CASSPLGGGVETQYF.

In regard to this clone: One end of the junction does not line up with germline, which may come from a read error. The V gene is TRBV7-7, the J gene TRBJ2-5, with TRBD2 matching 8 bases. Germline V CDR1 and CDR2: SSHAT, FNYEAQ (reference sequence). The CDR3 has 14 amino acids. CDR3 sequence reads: CASSLRGGRETQYF. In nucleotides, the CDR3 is TGTGCTAGCAGCTTACGGGGGGGCCGAGAGACCCAGTACTTC. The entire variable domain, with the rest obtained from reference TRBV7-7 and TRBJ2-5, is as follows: GAGVSQSPRYKVTKRGQDVTLRCDPISSHATLYWYQQALGQGPEFLTYFNYEAQPDKSGLPSDRFSAERPEGSISTLTIQRTEQRDSAMYRCASSLRGGRETQYFGPGTRLLVL.

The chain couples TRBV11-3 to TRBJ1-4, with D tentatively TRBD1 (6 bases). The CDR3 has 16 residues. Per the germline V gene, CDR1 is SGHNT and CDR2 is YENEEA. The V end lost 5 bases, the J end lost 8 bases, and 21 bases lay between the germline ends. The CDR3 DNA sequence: TGTGCCAGCAGCGCCCGAAAGGACAGTCGGGGGGAAAAACTGTTTTTT. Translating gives CASSARKDSRGEKLFF.

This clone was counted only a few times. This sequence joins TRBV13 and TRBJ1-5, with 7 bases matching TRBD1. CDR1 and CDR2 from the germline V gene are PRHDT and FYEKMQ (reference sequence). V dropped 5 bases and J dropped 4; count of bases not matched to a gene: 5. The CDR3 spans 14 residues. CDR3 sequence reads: CASSAGQQNQPQHF. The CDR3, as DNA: TGTGCCAGCAGCGCGGGACAGCAAAATCAGCCCCAGCATTTT.

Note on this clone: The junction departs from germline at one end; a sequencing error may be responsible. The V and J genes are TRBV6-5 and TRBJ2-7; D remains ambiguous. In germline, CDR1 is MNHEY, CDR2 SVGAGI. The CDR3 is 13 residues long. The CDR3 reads CASSHSSSYEQYF. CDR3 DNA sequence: TGTGCCAGCAGTCACTCGAGCTCCTACGAGCAGTACTTC.

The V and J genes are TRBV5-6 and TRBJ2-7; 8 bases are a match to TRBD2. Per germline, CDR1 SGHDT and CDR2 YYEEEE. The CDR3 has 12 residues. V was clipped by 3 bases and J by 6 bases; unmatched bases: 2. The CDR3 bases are TGTGCCAGCAGCTGGAGCGGGGGCGAGCAGTACTTC. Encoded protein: CASSWSGGEQYF.

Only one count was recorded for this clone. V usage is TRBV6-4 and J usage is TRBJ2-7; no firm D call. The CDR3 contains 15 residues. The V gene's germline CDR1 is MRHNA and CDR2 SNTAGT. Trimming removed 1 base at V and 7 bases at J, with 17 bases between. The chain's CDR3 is CASSDLPDGAREQYF. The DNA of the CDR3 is TGTGCCAGCAGTGACTTGCCCGACGGCGCCAGAGAGCAGTACTTC.

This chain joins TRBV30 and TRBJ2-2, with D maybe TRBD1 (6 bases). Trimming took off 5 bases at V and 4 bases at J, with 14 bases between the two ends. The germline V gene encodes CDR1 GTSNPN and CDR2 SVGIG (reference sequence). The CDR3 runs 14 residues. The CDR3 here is CAWSTGSGTGELFF. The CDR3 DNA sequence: TGTGCCTGGTCAACAGGGTCGGGCACCGGGGAGCTGTTTTTT.

CDR3 sequence: CASSSRVPEQYF. The DNA for the CDR3 is TGTGCCAGCAGCTCCCGAGTCCCCGAGCAGTACTTC. This sequence joins TRBV13 and TRBJ2-7; no reliable D call. CDR1 and CDR2 (germline): PRHDT, FYEKMQ (reference sequence). The CDR3 is 12 residues long. V was cut by 4 bases and J by 6 bases, with 10 bases left in between.

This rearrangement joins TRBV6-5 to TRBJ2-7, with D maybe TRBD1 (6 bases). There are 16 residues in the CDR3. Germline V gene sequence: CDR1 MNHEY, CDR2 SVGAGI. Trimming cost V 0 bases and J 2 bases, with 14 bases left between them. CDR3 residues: CASSYSTGHTPYEQYF. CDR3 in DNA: TGTGCCAGCAGTTACTCGACAGGACATACTCCCTACGAGCAGTACTTC.

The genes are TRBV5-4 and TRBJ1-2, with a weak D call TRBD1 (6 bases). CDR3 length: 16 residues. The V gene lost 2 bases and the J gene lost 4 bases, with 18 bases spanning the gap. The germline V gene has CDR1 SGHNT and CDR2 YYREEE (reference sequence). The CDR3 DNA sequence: TGTGCCAGCAGCTTAGACTCGGCAGGGGCAAGCTATGGCTACACCTTC. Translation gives CASSLDSAGASYGYTF.